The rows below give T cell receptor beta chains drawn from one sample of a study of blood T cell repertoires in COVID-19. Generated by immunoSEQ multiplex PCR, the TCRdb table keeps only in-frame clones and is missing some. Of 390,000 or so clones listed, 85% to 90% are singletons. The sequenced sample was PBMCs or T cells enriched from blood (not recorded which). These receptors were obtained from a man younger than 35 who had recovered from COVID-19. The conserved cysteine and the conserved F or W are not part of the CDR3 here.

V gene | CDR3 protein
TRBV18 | ASSPDRDAYGYT
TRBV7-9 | ASSPKTVATNEKLF
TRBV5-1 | ASSWGLAGLTYEQY
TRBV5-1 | ASSLPGETQY
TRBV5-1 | ASSSGTGATYEQY
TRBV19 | ASSWDRASSYT
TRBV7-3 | ASSSGGGPSTDTQY
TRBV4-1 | ASSQEGAGIQPQH
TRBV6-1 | ASSGTGSPLLYGEQY
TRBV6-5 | ASSLRGMSWETQY
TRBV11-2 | ASSAGQGRYEQY
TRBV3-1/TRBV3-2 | ASSPTRRGVSGEQY
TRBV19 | ASSMRTSGSSVGELF
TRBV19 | ASSTWTGLTEAF
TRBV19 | ASNTGGSVLTAF
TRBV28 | ASSLGGAGQPQH
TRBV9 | ASSVGEWSEQY
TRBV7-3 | ASSWGRGSSYNEQF
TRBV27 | ASSLRVYSPLH
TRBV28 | ASSITGQPLYEQY
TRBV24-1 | ATSDITQETQY
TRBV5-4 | ASSLVGGETQY